Presented here are 30 T cell receptor beta chains from one specimen sequenced in a study of blood T cell repertoires in COVID-19 (dated by TCRdb to 2018 to 2020). Library generation was performed with the immunoSEQ multiplex PCR assay. The immuneACCESS repertoire file appears here via TCRdb, limited to in-frame rearrangements. These files lack a portion of the clones; in checked studies, under half of the deficit traces to unresolved V genes, and the cause of the others is not known. For this sample the table gives about 410,000 clones, of which about nine tenths were detected only once. In total, the top ten clones hold over 1.3% of the sample. The sequenced sample consisted of peripheral blood. Every receptor here comes from a woman in her twenties or thirties with active or convalescent COVID-19.

J is TRBJ2-2 and V is TRBV27, with a tentative D call TRBD1 (6 bases). The CDR3 spans 16 residues. V lost 3 bases and J 5 bases, leaving 16 bases between the germline ends. Germline loops: CDR1 MNHEY, CDR2 SMNVEV (reference sequence). Here the CDR3 DNA reads TGTGCCAGCAGTTTCCCCGGGACACCGGGAACCGGGGAGCTGTTTTTT. Translated: CASSFPGTPGTGELFF.

This chain links TRBV14 with TRBJ1-2, with D perhaps TRBD1 (5 bases). Trimming removed 1 base from V and 8 bases from J, with 17 bases in between. Germline assignment: CDR1 SGHDN and CDR2 FVKESK. This CDR3 spans 15 amino acids. The CDR3 DNA reads TGTGCCAGCAGCCAAGGAATACAGGACTATAAGGGCTACACCTTC. Protein sequence: CASSQGIQDYKGYTF. The full variable domain, completed using reference TRBV14 and TRBJ1-2, is EAGVTQFPSHSVIEKGQTVTLRCDPISGHDNLYWYRRVMGKEIKFLLHFVKESKQDESGMPNNRFLAERTGGTYSTLKVQPAELEDSGVYFCASSQGIQDYKGYTFGSGTRLTVV.

V and J are TRBV14 and TRBJ2-2; D is unclear. Germline CDR1 and CDR2: SGHDN and FVKESK. The CDR3 has 14 residues. Deletions cut 6 bases from V and 7 bases from J, with 15 bases between. The CDR3 here is CASSPILSGGELFF. CDR3 DNA sequence: TGTGCCAGCAGTCCAATTCTATCGGGCGGGGAGCTGTTTTTT. Full variable domain (missing parts from reference TRBV14 and TRBJ2-2): EAGVTQFPSHSVIEKGQTVTLRCDPISGHDNLYWYRRVMGKEIKFLLHFVKESKQDESGMPNNRFLAERTGGTYSTLKVQPAELEDSGVYFCASSPILSGGELFFGEGSRLTVL.

The chain uses TRBV4-2 and TRBJ2-1, with TRBD1 identical over 7 bases. Germline assignment: CDR1 LGHNA and CDR2 YNFKEQ. This CDR3 region has 15 residues. Trimming cost V 1 base and J 3 bases; bases outside gene matches: 3. The chain's CDR3 is CASSQAGTVYNEQFF. CDR3 nucleotides: TGTGCCAGCAGCCAAGCCGGGACAGTCTACAATGAGCAGTTCTTC.

In regard to this clone: Germline is not matched at one junction end, which may reflect a read error. The same CDR3 also results from other DNA sequences found in this sample. V and J are TRBV5-1 and TRBJ2-7; D gene unclear. This CDR3 has 12 amino acids. Per germline, CDR1 SGHRS and CDR2 YFSETQ. Here the CDR3 reads CASSLDGYEQYF. CDR3 DNA: TGCGCCAGCAGTTTGGACGGGTACGAGCAGTACTTC.

The V gene is TRBV29-1, the J gene TRBJ1-2, with D unresolved. Per germline, CDR1 SQVTM and CDR2 ANQGSEA. The V end lost 2 bases, the J end lost 1 base, and 8 bases lay between the germline ends. The CDR3 runs 13 residues. The CDR3 DNA follows: TGCAGCGTTGAACAGGCCCTTAACTATGGCTACACCTTC. Residues: CSVEQALNYGYTF.

V usage is TRBV11-1 and J usage is TRBJ2-1, with TRBD1 as a possible D gene (5 bases). V lost 1 base, J lost 4 bases, and 14 bases lay in between. The CDR3 contains 16 residues. CDR1 and CDR2 from the germline V gene are SGHAT and FQDESV (reference sequence). The CDR3 sequence: CASSLVPGPTYNEQFF. The DNA of the CDR3 is TGTGCCAGCAGCTTAGTCCCAGGGCCCACTTACAATGAGCAGTTCTTC.

To note about this clone: Other DNA sequences from this sample encode an identical CDR3 as well. V and J are TRBV15 and TRBJ2-7; TRBD2 is a possible D gene (5 bases). V was clipped by 0 bases and J by 3 bases, with 9 bases between them. Germline loops: CDR1 LNHNV, CDR2 YYDKDF (reference sequence). This CDR3 is 14 amino acids long. In DNA form, the CDR3 reads TGTGCCACCAGCAGAGATTTGGGGAGCTACGAGCAGTACTTC. This sequence encodes CATSRDLGSYEQYF.

The CDR3 is CASTEGGTDTQYF. In nucleotides, the CDR3 is TGCGCCAGTACTGAGGGGGGCACAGATACGCAGTATTTT. The V call is TRBV4-1, the J call TRBJ2-3; a possible D gene is TRBD1 (6 bases). Germline V lookup: CDR1 MGHRA, CDR2 YSYEKL. V was cut by 9 bases and J by 1 base, with 11 bases left in between. The CDR3 contains 13 residues.

The chain links TRBV19 to TRBJ1-4; TRBD1 is a possible D gene (5 bases). V lost 2 bases to trimming and J lost 8 bases, with 15 bases between them. This CDR3 is 15 amino acids long. The V gene's germline CDR1 is LNHDA and CDR2 SQIVND (reference sequence). CDR3 nucleotide sequence: TGTGCCAGTAGTATAAGGCAGGGATCGGGCGAAAAACTGTTTTTT. Protein product: CASSIRQGSGEKLFF.

This clone has just a few counts. This chain connects TRBV3-1 (or the pseudogene TRBV3-2) to TRBJ1-1, with D uncertain. Germline CDR1 reads LGHDT; CDR2 reads YNNKEL (reference sequence). This CDR3 comprises 13 residues. V lost 6 bases and J lost 7, with 15 bases in between. CDR3 sequence reads: CASSPREVSEAFF. As DNA, the CDR3 is TGTGCCAGCAGTCCGAGGGAAGTGAGTGAAGCTTTCTTT.

This clone was seen a few times. This chain joins TRBV3-1 (or the pseudogene TRBV3-2) and TRBJ1-6, with TRBD1 matching over 9 bases. This CDR3 has 15 residues. V lost 10 bases and J lost 7; bases outside the gene matches: 11. CDR1 is LGHDT and CDR2 is YNNKEL in the germline V gene (reference sequence). The CDR3 sequence is CATRIGTGRNSPLHF. In nucleotides, the CDR3 is TGTGCCACTCGGATTGGGACAGGGAGGAATTCACCCCTCCACTTT.

The V and J genes are TRBV9 and TRBJ1-2, with 10 bases fitting TRBD1. Trimming cost V 2 bases and J 2 bases; bases outside gene matches: 6. The CDR3 contains 16 residues. Germline V gene lookup returns CDR1 SGDLS and CDR2 YYNGEE. The CDR3 nucleotides are TGTGCCAGCAGCGTGGGGACAGGGGATCTGAACTATGGCTACACCTTC. Translated, it gives CASSVGTGDLNYGYTF.

The genes are TRBV7-2 and TRBJ1-1, with D possibly TRBD1 on 5 matching bases. Trimming pared 4 bases from V and 1 base from J, leaving 10 bases between. The CDR3 is made up of 14 amino acids. Germline CDR1 is SGHTA and CDR2 is FQGNSA. CDR3 in amino acids: CASSWGVPNTEAFF. CDR3 bases: TGTGCCAGCAGCTGGGGGGTCCCGAACACTGAAGCTTTCTTT.

The J gene is TRBJ2-2, the V gene TRBV5-1, with D perhaps matching TRBD1 (5 bases). Trimming removed 4 bases at V and 0 bases at J, with 13 bases between. The CDR3 contains 16 residues. CDR1 and CDR2 from the germline V gene are SGHRS and YFSETQ. CDR3 sequence reads: CASSRAGPANTGELFF. The CDR3 coding sequence is TGCGCCAGCAGCAGGGCAGGGCCTGCGAACACCGGGGAGCTGTTTTTT.

This sequence joins TRBV10-1 and TRBJ2-5; 8 nucleotides line up with TRBD2. The CDR3 extends over 16 amino acids. V lost 0 bases and J lost 2; bases outside the gene matches: 5. Germline V CDR1 and CDR2: WNHNN, SYGVQD (reference sequence). The CDR3 DNA reads TGCGCCAGCAGTGAGTCCGGGGGGGGGTTACAAGAGACCCAGTACTTC. Translated: CASSESGGGLQETQYF.

CDR3 residues: CASSGTSQETQYF. CDR3 nucleotide sequence: TGTGCCAGCAGTGGGACAAGTCAAGAGACCCAGTACTTC. V gene TRBV12-3 or TRBV12-4 combines with J gene TRBJ2-5; weak D call: TRBD1 (6 bases). Trimming stripped 5 bases from V and 2 bases from J, with 9 bases between. This CDR3 is 13 amino acids long.

The chain links TRBV19 to TRBJ2-3, with a possible D match to TRBD2 (5 bases). Per germline, CDR1 LNHDA and CDR2 SQIVND (reference sequence). The V end lost 1 base, the J end lost 1 base, and 12 bases lay between the germline ends. The CDR3 consists of 16 residues. CDR3 amino acids: CASSIGWTLGTDTQYF. CDR3 in DNA: TGTGCCAGTAGTATAGGGTGGACTTTGGGCACAGATACGCAGTATTTT.

The chain joins TRBV4-2 to TRBJ2-7; 8 bases are a match to TRBD2. The CDR3 covers 17 residues. Germline V gene data show CDR1 as LGHNA and CDR2 as YNFKEQ. Unmatched junction bases numbered 9, after V lost 0 bases and J lost 2 bases. This CDR3 is CASSQDTKRREAYEQYF. CDR3 coding DNA: TGTGCCAGCAGCCAAGATACTAAGCGGCGGGAGGCCTACGAGCAGTACTTC.

The chain couples TRBV4-1 to TRBJ2-7, with D possibly matching TRBD1 (6 bases). The CDR3 runs 14 residues. Looked up from germline, CDR1 is MGHRA and CDR2 is YSYEKL. Trimming cost V 2 bases and J 1 base, with 9 bases left between them. The CDR3 nucleotides read TGCGCCAGCAGCCAAAGGGACACATCCTACGAGCAGTACTTC. As protein: CASSQRDTSYEQYF.

The gene calls are TRBV28 and TRBJ2-5, with TRBD2 identical over 14 bases. The germline gives CDR1 MDHEN, CDR2 SYDVKM. After removal of 5 bases from V and 3 bases from J, the junction contained 8 bases not matched to a gene. CDR3 length: 17 residues. Here the CDR3 reads CASSPGTSGRGEETQYF. In DNA form, the CDR3 reads TGTGCCAGCAGTCCCGGGACTAGCGGGAGAGGAGAAGAGACCCAGTACTTC.

The gene calls are TRBV19 and TRBJ1-1, with D perhaps TRBD1 (6 bases). This CDR3 region has 12 residues. The germline gives CDR1 LNHDA, CDR2 SQIVND (reference sequence). With 10 bases removed from V and 0 bases from J, the gap between germline ends came to 9 bases. CDR3 nucleotides: TGTGCCATCGGGGGGCTGAACACTGAAGCTTTCTTT. This sequence encodes CAIGGLNTEAFF.

The chain employs TRBV27 and TRBJ2-7; D is possibly TRBD1 (6 bases). CDR1 MNHEY and CDR2 SMNVEV come from the germline V gene (reference sequence). With 4 bases removed from V and 2 bases from J, the gap between germline ends came to 9 bases. The CDR3 totals 13 residues. CDR3 DNA sequence: TGTGCCAGCAGTTCTCAGGGGACCTACGAGCAGTACTTC. This gives the protein CASSSQGTYEQYF.

This chain joins TRBV19 and TRBJ1-1; D call uncertain. Germline CDR1 reads LNHDA; CDR2 reads SQIVND (reference sequence). The CDR3 loop spans 13 amino acids. The V end lost 4 bases, the J end lost 1 base, and 7 bases lay between the germline ends. The CDR3 loop reads CASSTTSNTEAFF. The CDR3 DNA is TGTGCCAGTAGTACCACTTCGAACACTGAAGCTTTCTTT.

The chain combines TRBV29-1 with TRBJ1-4; 7 bases are a match to TRBD1. CDR1 is SQVTM, CDR2 ANQGSEA, per germline. This CDR3 comprises 13 residues. In DNA form, the CDR3 reads TGCAGTGTCCCGGGACAGACTAATGAAAAACTGTTTTTT. Residues: CSVPGQTNEKLFF.

The chain has TRBV3-1 (or the pseudogene TRBV3-2) and TRBJ2-1, with 9 bases identical to TRBD2. The CDR3 has 16 residues. V lost 10 bases and J lost 6; bases outside the gene matches: 16. Germline V gene sequence: CDR1 LGHDT, CDR2 YNNKEL (reference sequence). DNA of the CDR3: TGTGCCACCCGGGGGGTAGCGGGAGTCGATTTCAATGAGCAGTTCTTC. This sequence encodes CATRGVAGVDFNEQFF.

Ten or more counts support this clone. The chain joins TRBV18 to TRBJ1-2; 7 nucleotides agree with TRBD1. CDR3 length equals 15 residues. Looked up from germline, CDR1 is KGHSH and CDR2 is LQKENI. V was clipped by 6 bases and J by 3 bases; unmatched bases: 10. In nucleotides, the CDR3 is TGTGCCAGCTCCACTGACAGGGCCCGAGACTATGGCTACACCTTC. Residues: CASSTDRARDYGYTF.

The chain recombines TRBV27 with TRBJ1-1; a weak D match, TRBD1 (5 bases). The germline CDR1 and CDR2 sequences are MNHEY and SMNVEV (reference sequence). CDR3 length: 14 amino acids. The V end lost 8 bases, the J end lost 1 base, and 14 bases lay between the germline ends. CDR3 sequence reads: CASGAGARNTEAFF. The CDR3 DNA is TGTGCCAGCGGGGCTGGAGCCAGGAACACTGAAGCTTTCTTT.

This clone was seen more than once but under ten times. This rearrangement joins TRBV6-4 to TRBJ2-1; 9 bases match TRBD2. V gave up 2 bases and J gave up 8 bases; unmatched junction bases: 7. CDR1 MRHNA and CDR2 SNTAGT come from the germline V gene. The CDR3 is 15 residues long. CDR3 sequence reads: CASSDLAGGHHEQFF. The CDR3 DNA reads TGTGCCAGCAGTGACCTGGCGGGAGGGCACCATGAGCAGTTCTTC.

The rearrangement joins TRBV6-6 to TRBJ2-7; 10 bases are a match to TRBD2. V shed 5 bases and J 2 bases; nucleotides not matched to a gene: 6. Germline assignment: CDR1 MNHNY and CDR2 SVGAGI (reference sequence). This CDR3 has 15 amino acids. The CDR3 region has the DNA TGTGCCAGCAGTCGGGAGGGGACTAGCGCCTACGAGCAGTACTTC. It yields the protein CASSREGTSAYEQYF.